One sample yielded the 22 T cell receptor beta chains listed below, sequenced in a study of blood T cells in healthy people across ages. Next came a second PCR, run for roughly 7 to 12 cycles, which used a sample-barcoded 5' primer along with a J-beta primer mix. Using its own MiXCR run on the 5' RACE reads, TCRdb lists one record per CDR3 protein. The sample has approximately 780,000 distinct CDR3 sequences, roughly 26% seen once. The same specimen was also included in a second study, on T cells of mothers and their children.

Material for sequencing was blood. These receptors came from a boy younger than 18 in good health.

This sequence joins TRBV7-9 and TRBJ1-1; 8 positions match TRBD1. Trimming cost V 4 bases and J 11 bases; bases outside gene matches: 9. Germline CDR1 reads SEHNR; CDR2 reads FQNEAQ (reference sequence). The CDR3 extends over 13 amino acids. Here the CDR3 DNA reads TGTGCCAGCAGCTCCGTCGCAGGGGGCAGGGCTTTCTTT. This gives the protein CASSSVAGGRAFF.

The chain joins TRBV5-1 to TRBJ2-7, with 9 bases lining up with TRBD2. V trimming: 4 bases; J trimming: 0 bases; junction bases outside the gene matches: 5. Germline lookup yields CDR1 SGHRS and CDR2 YFSETQ. The CDR3 is 15 residues long. CDR3 nucleotides: TGCGCCAGCAGCCACCGCGGGGGGGACTCCTACGAGCAGTACTTC. Translation gives CASSHRGGDSYEQYF. The variable domain in full, completed from reference TRBV5-1 and TRBJ2-7, reads KAGVTQTPRYLIKTRGQQVTLSCSPISGHRSVSWYQQTPGQGLQFLFEYFSETQRNKGNFPGRFSGRQFSNSRSEMNVSTLELGDSALYLCASSHRGGDSYEQYFGPGTRLTVT.

CDR3 region: CASSLKYRDQETQYF. The CDR3 DNA reads as TGTGCCAGCAGTTTGAAGTACAGGGATCAAGAGACCCAGTACTTC. J is TRBJ2-5 and V is TRBV12-3 or TRBV12-4; TRBD1 might be the D (6 bases). Trimming shortened V by 3 bases and J by 2 bases, and 13 bases separated the two germline ends. This CDR3 contains 15 residues.

The chain joins TRBV20-1 to TRBJ2-7; 12 nucleotides align to TRBD2. Matching the DNA end better, TRBJ2-1 makes the J call doubtful. This CDR3 has 16 residues. Germline V gives CDR1 DFQATT, CDR2 SNEGSKA (reference sequence). Written as DNA, the CDR3 is TGCAGTGCTAGAGATCGCCTAGCGGGGGGGCCCGATGAGCAGTTCTTC. Its translation: CSARDRLAGGPDEQFF.

A remark on this clonotype: The missing conserved phenylalanine or tryptophan at the end of this CDR3 makes a read error likely. The rearrangement joins TRBV15 to TRBJ2-4, with a tentative D call TRBD2 (5 bases). CDR1 LNHNV and CDR2 YYDKDF come from the germline V gene (reference sequence). V was trimmed by 4 bases and J by 0 bases, leaving 22 bases between them. The CDR3 contains 19 residues. The CDR3: CATSTSPRWTALAKNIQYS. The CDR3 DNA reads as TGTGCCACCAGCACCTCACCCCGTTGGACTGCTTTAGCCAAAAACATTCAGTACTCC.

J is TRBJ2-1 and V is TRBV3-1, with D possibly being TRBD1 (6 bases). Trimming left V 0 bases short and J 4 bases short, with 10 bases between. From germline, CDR1 is LGHDT and CDR2 YNNKEL (reference sequence). The CDR3 has 15 residues. The CDR3 nucleotides read TGTGCCAGCAGCCAAGATCGGACAGTTTACAATGAGCAGTTCTTC. Protein sequence: CASSQDRTVYNEQFF.

V gene TRBV6-1 combines with J gene TRBJ1-1, with D tentatively TRBD1 (5 bases). In germline, CDR1 is MNHNS, CDR2 SASEGT. The CDR3 runs 16 residues. The germline V and J ends were trimmed by 5 bases and 1 base, with 17 bases remaining between them. The CDR3 spells CASSPPGGGKNTEAFF. The CDR3 coding sequence is TGTGCCAGCAGTCCGCCCGGGGGGGGAAAGAACACTGAAGCTTTCTTT.

This clonotype has more than one count but fewer than ten. This rearrangement joins TRBV29-1 to TRBJ2-5; maybe TRBD2 (6 bases). The assigned J gene may be wrong: the sequence end matches TRBJ2-1 better. Germline assignment: CDR1 SQVTM and CDR2 ANQGSEA. The CDR3 contains 17 residues. CDR3 coding DNA: TGCAGCGCCTCATATCCCTCCCTTGGGGGGTCGGACAATGAGCAGTTCTTC. Its protein is CSASYPSLGGSDNEQFF.

V is TRBV7-2 and J is TRBJ2-7; D is unclear. Germline loops: CDR1 SGHTA, CDR2 FQGNSA. The V end was cut by 5 bases, the J end by 2 bases, with 7 bases between. The CDR3 covers 12 residues. CDR3 nucleotide sequence: TGTGCCAGCAGCCCCCCGGCCTACGAGCAGTACTTC. It translates to CASSPPAYEQYF.

The V and J genes are TRBV20-1 and TRBJ2-1; weak D call: TRBD1 (5 bases). Trimming shortened V by 6 bases and J by 6 bases, and 6 bases separated the two germline ends. Germline-derived CDR1 and CDR2 are DFQATT and SNEGSKA (reference sequence). The CDR3 is 10 residues long. CDR3 amino acids: CSAQGNEQFF. CDR3 coding DNA: TGCAGTGCCCAGGGCAATGAGCAGTTCTTC.

This clonotype is a singleton in its sample. The rearrangement joins TRBV11-2 to TRBJ2-7, with a weak D call TRBD2 (6 bases). Trimming took off 4 bases at V and 3 bases at J, with 25 bases between the two ends. Germline CDR1 and CDR2: SGHAT and FQNNGV. This CDR3 has 18 residues. The CDR3 spells CASSSTSFLGLRGYEQYF. The CDR3 region has the DNA TGTGCCAGCAGCTCGACCTCCTTTCTGGGACTGAGGGGCTACGAGCAGTACTTC. Looking up the rest from reference TRBV11-2 and TRBJ2-7 gives the full variable domain: EAGVAQSPRYKIIEKRQSVAFWCNPISGHATLYWYQQILGQGPKLLIQFQNNGVVDDSQLPKDRFSAERLKGVDSTLKIQPAKLEDSAVYLCASSSTSFLGLRGYEQYFGPGTRLTVT.

V and J are TRBV7-3 and TRBJ2-5; possible D gene TRBD2, 5 bases. V shed 5 bases and J shed 11 bases, with 18 bases lying between them. CDR1 SGHTA and CDR2 FQGTGA come from the germline V gene. The CDR3 is 13 amino acids. The CDR3 bases are TGTGCCAGCAGCCGAAGAGCGGACGGGCAGCAGTACTTC. It specifies CASSRRADGQQYF.

V gene TRBV12-3 or TRBV12-4 combines with J gene TRBJ2-3, with D possibly matching TRBD1 (6 bases). The CDR3 has 14 residues. The chain's CDR3 is CADSGGPSTDTQYF. DNA of the CDR3: TGTGCGGATAGTGGGGGCCCCAGCACAGATACGCAGTATTTT.

This chain connects TRBV6-7 to TRBJ1-1; D possibly corresponds to TRBD1 (5 bases). TRBV6-7 is given ORF status, its function remaining uncertain. Trimming left V 5 bases short and J 5 bases short, with 12 bases between. The CDR3 consists of 13 residues. CDR3 amino acids: CASSGGEGTEAFF. The CDR3, as DNA: TGTGCCAGCAGTGGGGGTGAGGGAACTGAAGCTTTCTTT.

This rearrangement joins TRBV7-9 to TRBJ2-5; weak D call: TRBD2 (6 bases). The CDR3 sequence is 14 residues long. Germline V lookup: CDR1 SEHNR, CDR2 FQNEAQ (reference sequence). V lost 1 base and J 4 bases, leaving 10 bases between the germline ends. CDR3 coding DNA: TGTGCCAGCAGCTTAGGATCTAGCGCAGAGACCCAGTACTTC. Translated: CASSLGSSAETQYF. Drawing the rest from reference TRBV7-9 and TRBJ2-5, the complete variable domain is DTGVSQNPRHKITKRGQNVTFRCDPISEHNRLYWYRQTLGQGPEFLTYFQNEAQLEKSRLLSDRFSAERPKGSFSTLEIQRTEQGDSAMYLCASSLGSSAETQYFGPGTRLLVL.

This clonotype was observed a handful of times. The chain combines TRBV30 with TRBJ2-7; 7 bases map to TRBD1. V lost 3 bases to trimming and J lost 5 bases; unmatched junction nucleotides: 7. The germline CDR1 and CDR2 sequences are GTSNPN and SVGIG (reference sequence). CDR3 length equals 13 residues. The CDR3, as DNA: TGTGCCTGGAGGCTCGACAGGGACCACGAGCAGTACTTC. This gives the protein CAWRLDRDHEQYF.

This clonotype has a handful of counts. This chain links TRBV29-1 with TRBJ1-2; D gene uncertain. Germline CDR1 SQVTM, CDR2 ANQGSEA. The CDR3 runs to 8 residues. The V and J ends lost 6 bases and 14 bases respectively, with 10 bases between them. The CDR3 is CSVPGPTF. The CDR3 DNA is TGCAGCGTCCCAGGACCGACCTTC.

The chain has TRBV5-1 and TRBJ2-5; 7 bases are shared with TRBD1. Trimming cost V 3 bases and J 3 bases; bases outside gene matches: 8. CDR3 length: 15 amino acids. Germline values: CDR1 SGHRS, CDR2 YFSETQ. CDR3 DNA: TGCGCCAGCAGCTCCAGGGGGACGGGGAAAGAGACCCAGTACTTC. The encoded protein is CASSSRGTGKETQYF.

The genes are TRBV7-2 and TRBJ2-5; D is possibly TRBD2 (7 bases). This CDR3 region has 14 residues. CDR1 and CDR2 from the germline V gene are SGHTA and FQGNSA. V lost 6 bases to trimming and J lost 5 bases, with 16 bases between them. The CDR3 DNA is TGTGCCAGCAGTCCGGGGGGCTGGGGGGAGACCCAGTACTTC. It specifies CASSPGGWGETQYF.

The chain has TRBV7-9 and TRBJ2-5; D possibly matches TRBD1 or TRBD2 (5 bases each). The germline V gene has CDR1 SEHNR and CDR2 FQNEAQ (reference sequence). CDR3 length: 11 amino acids. The CDR3 is CVSGRGRPQYF. The CDR3, as DNA: TGTGTCTCGGGACGAGGGAGACCCCAGTACTTC.

The chain combines TRBV7-2 with TRBJ2-3; no reliable D call. From germline, CDR1 is SGHTA and CDR2 FQGNSA. Trimming removed 4 bases at V and 4 bases at J, with 6 bases between. The CDR3 consists of 12 residues. The CDR3 coding sequence is TGTGCCAGCAGCTACCTATCAGATACGCAGTATTTT. Translating it yields CASSYLSDTQYF.

J is TRBJ2-7 and V is TRBV12-3 or TRBV12-4, with a tentative D call TRBD2 (6 bases). This CDR3 spans 15 amino acids. Trimming took off 6 bases at V and 2 bases at J, with 17 bases between the two ends. The CDR3 is CASRPGGTATYEQYF. The CDR3 coding sequence is TGTGCCAGCAGACCAGGAGGGACGGCTACCTACGAGCAGTACTTC.